The 17 T cell receptor beta chains listed next were all sequenced from one sample in a study of beta chain features in type 1 diabetes. Study results and limitations: People with Type 1 diabetes carried modestly yet significantly shorter TCRB CDR3s in all four CD4+ subsets.

The antigens of these receptors remain unknown. Every bit of the isolated RNA underwent reverse transcription, so sequencing read expressed TCRB transcripts. Repertoires were generated with immunoSEQ multiplex PCR, while TCRdb's copy carries only in-frame clones and drops some. The table lists under 300,000 clones, 16% of them singletons. The sequencing input was naive CD4+ T cells from blood. These receptors were taken from a man aged 25 to 40 with type 1 diabetes.

This clone was picked up a small number of times. This chain joins TRBV29-1 and TRBJ2-3; D not resolved. This CDR3 spans 14 amino acids. Germline assignment: CDR1 SQVTM and CDR2 ANQGSEA. V was shortened by 1 base and J by 0 bases, with 8 bases between the two germline ends. The CDR3 region has the DNA TGCAGCGTTGAAGTAGCAGTTAGCACAGATACGCAGTATTTT. Amino acids: CSVEVAVSTDTQYF.

The chain joins TRBV19 to TRBJ2-1, with D possibly TRBD2 on 6 matching bases. Trimming cost V 5 bases and J 5 bases, with 19 bases left between them. Germline V gene sequence: CDR1 LNHDA, CDR2 SQIVND (reference sequence). This CDR3 is 16 amino acids long. The CDR3 is CASSPRRGVTDNEQFF. DNA of the CDR3: TGTGCCAGTAGTCCCCGGCGGGGCGTTACTGACAATGAGCAGTTCTTC.

This clone was observed a handful of times. The chain recombines TRBV7-2 with TRBJ2-1; D ambiguous. The CDR3 sequence is 13 residues long. Germline CDR1 and CDR2: SGHTA and FQGNSA. V lost 1 base and J 5 bases, leaving 6 bases between the germline ends. CDR3 nucleotide sequence: TGTGCCAGCAGCTTAGGGGCAAACAATGAGCAGTTCTTC. Residues: CASSLGANNEQFF.

The V and J genes are TRBV29-1 and TRBJ1-1, with a tentative D call TRBD1 (6 bases). CDR3 length equals 13 residues. The germline gives CDR1 SQVTM, CDR2 ANQGSEA. V lost 7 bases to trimming and J lost 0 bases, with 12 bases between them. Here the CDR3 DNA reads TGCAGCGCTAAAGACAGGCTGAACACTGAAGCTTTCTTT. Protein product: CSAKDRLNTEAFF. The full variable domain, in which reference TRBV29-1 and TRBJ1-1 provide the parts outside the CDR3, is SAVISQKPSRDICQRGTSLTIQCQVDSQVTMMFWYRQQPGQSLTLIATANQGSEATYESGFVIDKFPISRPNLTFSTLTVSNMSPEDSSIYLCSAKDRLNTEAFFGQGTRLTVV.

In its sample, this clone was seen a few times. The rearrangement links TRBV2 to TRBJ2-7; D unclear. Germline-derived CDR1 and CDR2 are SNHLY and FYNNEI. Trimming removed 6 bases at V and 1 base at J, with 7 bases between. The length of the CDR3 is 12 residues. The CDR3 DNA reads TGTGCCAGCAGGCCCGATTCCTACGAGCAGTACTTC. Translating it yields CASRPDSYEQYF.

This clone was seen a few times. The rearrangement uses TRBV5-1 and TRBJ2-7; D is uncertain. The V gene's germline CDR1 is SGHRS and CDR2 YFSETQ. The CDR3 covers 14 residues. The ends were cut back, 0 bases at V and 1 base at J, with 8 bases in the middle. As DNA, the CDR3 is TGCGCCAGCAGCTTGGGGCAGGCTTCCTACGAGCAGTACTTC. It yields the protein CASSLGQASYEQYF.

This clone was seen a handful of times. This sequence joins TRBV30 and TRBJ1-1; 9 bases fit TRBD1. J gave up 7 bases and V 7 bases, and 13 bases lay outside the gene matches. CDR1 is GTSNPN and CDR2 is SVGIG in the germline V gene (reference sequence). The CDR3 covers 14 residues. The CDR3 DNA is TGTGCCTCGAGATACCGGGACAGGGACAGTGAAGCTTTCTTT. Translated: CASRYRDRDSEAFF.

The chain couples TRBV10-3 to TRBJ2-2, with 7 bases that match TRBD2. Germline V CDR1 and CDR2: ENHRY, SYGVKD. The CDR3 spans 14 residues. The ends lost 4 bases at V and 7 bases at J; junction bases unmatched: 6. CDR3 sequence reads: CAISARLAGGELFF. CDR3 in DNA: TGTGCCATCAGTGCTAGACTAGCCGGCGGGGAGCTGTTTTTT.

The chain employs TRBV6-5 and TRBJ1-1; D uncertain. V lost 4 bases to trimming and J lost 5 bases, with 11 bases between them. The germline V gene encodes CDR1 MNHEY and CDR2 SVGAGI. This CDR3 contains 13 residues. The CDR3 bases are TGTGCCAGCAGTTCCCCGAAAAAGACTGAAGCTTTCTTT. Translation: CASSSPKKTEAFF.

This clone was observed a few times. V usage is TRBV27 and J usage is TRBJ2-7, with 10 bases matching TRBD1. CDR1 and CDR2 (germline): MNHEY, SMNVEV (reference sequence). This CDR3 has 15 amino acids. With 6 bases clipped from V and 3 bases from J, the junction kept 8 bases outside the gene matches. CDR3 amino acids: CASSLRTGGFYEQYF. The CDR3 DNA reads TGTGCCAGCAGCCTCCGGACAGGGGGTTTCTACGAGCAGTACTTC.

There are a few counts of this clone. The CDR3 sequence is CASSKRWRGPEETQYF. CDR3 nucleotides: TGTGCCAGCAGCAAAAGGTGGAGGGGGCCGGAAGAGACCCAGTACTTC. V gene TRBV21-1 combines with J gene TRBJ2-5; the table calls TRBD1, which could not be checked here. TRBV21-1 is a listed pseudogene. The CDR3 extends over 16 amino acids.

This clone was picked up a small number of times. The J gene is TRBJ2-5, the V gene TRBV7-2, with no clear D. This CDR3 comprises 15 residues. Germline loops: CDR1 SGHTA, CDR2 FQGNSA. V dropped 5 bases and J dropped 2 bases, with 15 bases sitting between them. The CDR3 loop is CASSPSTGKQETQYF. The CDR3 nucleotides read TGTGCCAGCAGCCCATCGACTGGGAAACAAGAGACCCAGTACTTC.

This clone was counted a few times. The chain has TRBV7-9 and TRBJ2-1; D might be TRBD2 (5 bases). The CDR3 has 12 amino acids. Germline loops: CDR1 SEHNR, CDR2 FQNEAQ (reference sequence). V gave up 1 base and J gave up 10 bases, with 8 bases separating them. This CDR3 is CASSLVGKEQFF. In nucleotides, the CDR3 is TGTGCCAGCAGCTTAGTCGGGAAGGAGCAGTTCTTC.

This clone was counted between two and nine times. The genes are TRBV7-9 and TRBJ1-4; D is perhaps TRBD1 (5 bases). The germline gives CDR1 SEHNR, CDR2 FQNEAQ (reference sequence). There are 16 residues in the CDR3. V was clipped by 1 base and J by 5 bases, with 14 bases between them. The CDR3 bases are TGTGCCAGCAGCTTAGGAGCCCGGGACGGGAATGAAAAACTGTTTTTT. Translating it yields CASSLGARDGNEKLFF.

The rearrangement joins TRBV6-5 to TRBJ2-5; D is uncertain. CDR1 MNHEY and CDR2 SVGAGI come from the germline V gene. The V and J ends lost 0 bases and 2 bases respectively, with 4 bases between them. This CDR3 comprises 13 residues. The CDR3 region has the DNA TGTGCCAGCAGTTACTCGGCTCAAGAGACCCAGTACTTC. As protein: CASSYSAQETQYF.

Only a few counts were recorded for this clone. V and J are TRBV5-1 and TRBJ2-2; 8 nucleotides align to TRBD1. The CDR3 spans 18 residues. After removal of 0 bases from V and 5 bases from J, the junction contained 12 bases not matched to a gene. CDR1 SGHRS and CDR2 YFSETQ come from the germline V gene. The CDR3 reads CASSLVSGGAPGTGELFF. The CDR3 nucleotides read TGCGCCAGCAGCTTGGTGTCAGGGGGCGCCCCGGGGACCGGGGAGCTGTTTTTT.

The gene calls are TRBV29-1 and TRBJ1-2, with D perhaps matching TRBD1 (5 bases). The CDR3 extends over 14 amino acids. V was pared by 7 bases and J by 3 bases, with 18 bases between. The germline V gene has CDR1 SQVTM and CDR2 ANQGSEA. In DNA, the CDR3 is TGCAGCGCTCCAGTCGAGGGGAGTGACTATGGCTACACCTTC. It codes for CSAPVEGSDYGYTF. Supplemented by reference TRBV29-1 and TRBJ1-2, the full variable domain reads SAVISQKPSRDICQRGTSLTIQCQVDSQVTMMFWYRQQPGQSLTLIATANQGSEATYESGFVIDKFPISRPNLTFSTLTVSNMSPEDSSIYLCSAPVEGSDYGYTFGSGTRLTVV.